The rows below give T cell receptor beta chains drawn from one sample of a study of T cell changes during pregnancy in multiple sclerosis. Sequencing was performed with immunoSEQ multiplex PCR; in TCRdb, only in-frame clones are kept and a portion is missing. The data contain 40,000 to 50,000 clones, about 89% of them singletons. The sequences come from CD4+ T cells from peripheral blood mononuclear cells, collected in the first trimester of pregnancy. The receptors originated from a female donor with multiple sclerosis, enrolled in a pregnancy study. Both conserved end residues are part of each CDR3. A D gene is named only where the DNA matches it firmly. The size of a clone is reported for some rows only, either as once, few or many, or as a class for expanded clones.

d_gene: NA; abundance: NA; v_gene: TRBV15; j_gene: TRBJ2-2; CDR3nt: TGTGCCACCAGCAGAGCTCCAGTTAACACCGGGGAGCTGTTTTTT; CDR3aa: CATSRAPVNTGELFF
d_gene: TRBD1; abundance: NA; v_gene: TRBV5-1; j_gene: TRBJ1-3; CDR3nt: TGCGCCAGCAGCTTGGGACAGGGGCTTACCATATATTTT; CDR3aa: CASSLGQGLTIYF
d_gene: NA; abundance: few; v_gene: TRBV19; j_gene: TRBJ2-7; CDR3nt: TGTGCCAGTAGTATGGCCAGGGACTACGAGCAGTACTTC; CDR3aa: CASSMARDYEQYF
d_gene: NA; abundance: NA; v_gene: TRBV19; j_gene: TRBJ2-7; CDR3nt: TGTGCCAGTAGTGATTCCGGGACACCGATTTACGAGCAGTACTTC; CDR3aa: CASSDSGTPIYEQYF
d_gene: NA; abundance: NA; v_gene: TRBV5-1; j_gene: TRBJ2-2; CDR3nt: TGCGCCAGCAGCTTGGGAGGGTACGGAAAAACCGGGGAGCTGTTTTTT; CDR3aa: CASSLGGYGKTGELFF
d_gene: TRBD2; abundance: NA; v_gene: TRBV9; j_gene: TRBJ2-3; CDR3nt: TGTGCCAGCAGCGTAGTTCAAGGCGGGAGGACAGATACGCAGTATTTT; CDR3aa: CASSVVQGGRTDTQYF
d_gene: NA; abundance: once; v_gene: TRBV6-1; j_gene: TRBJ2-7; CDR3nt: TGTGCCAGCAGGGAGTCCCCCTACGAGCAGTACTTC; CDR3aa: CASRESPYEQYF
d_gene: NA; abundance: NA; v_gene: TRBV15; j_gene: TRBJ2-3; CDR3nt: TGTGCCACCAGCTTGGAGGTCACAGATACGCAGTATTTT; CDR3aa: CATSLEVTDTQYF
d_gene: NA; abundance: NA; v_gene: TRBV19; j_gene: TRBJ1-3; CDR3nt: TGTGCCAGTAGTATCACAGGCCTCTCTGGAAACACCATATATTTT; CDR3aa: CASSITGLSGNTIYF
d_gene: TRBD2; abundance: NA; v_gene: TRBV19; j_gene: TRBJ2-5; CDR3nt: TGTGCCAGTAGGGGACTAGCGGGAGAGACCCAGTACTTC; CDR3aa: CASRGLAGETQYF
d_gene: NA; abundance: NA; v_gene: TRBV7-9; j_gene: TRBJ1-4; CDR3nt: TGTGCCAGCAGCTTATTCCAGTCTAATGAAAAACTGTTTTTT; CDR3aa: CASSLFQSNEKLFF
d_gene: NA; abundance: NA; v_gene: TRBV14; j_gene: TRBJ1-1; CDR3nt: TGTGCCAGCAGCCCCCAGGCCGGCCTGAACACTGAAGCTTTCTTT; CDR3aa: CASSPQAGLNTEAFF
d_gene: TRBD2; abundance: NA; v_gene: TRBV4-1; j_gene: TRBJ2-7; CDR3nt: TGCGCCAGCAGCCGTAGGGTAGCGGGAGGGCTTCTCCACGAGCAGTACTTC; CDR3aa: CASSRRVAGGLLHEQYF
d_gene: TRBD1; abundance: NA; v_gene: TRBV27; j_gene: TRBJ1-4; CDR3nt: TGTGCCAGCTCCGGGACAGGCAATGAAAAACTGTTTTTT; CDR3aa: CASSGTGNEKLFF
d_gene: TRBD1; abundance: NA; v_gene: TRBV19; j_gene: TRBJ2-2; CDR3nt: TGTGCCAGTGGGACAGGGTTGGTCGGGGAGCTGTTTTTT; CDR3aa: CASGTGLVGELFF
d_gene: NA; abundance: NA; v_gene: TRBV11-2; j_gene: TRBJ1-1; CDR3nt: TGTGCCAGCAGCTCACAGACGAACACTGAAGCTTTCTTT; CDR3aa: CASSSQTNTEAFF
d_gene: TRBD1; abundance: NA; v_gene: TRBV6-5; j_gene: TRBJ1-1; CDR3nt: TGTGCCAGCAGCCGCCGGGACAGGGGGAACACTGAAGCTTTCTTT; CDR3aa: CASSRRDRGNTEAFF
d_gene: TRBD2; abundance: NA; v_gene: TRBV30; j_gene: TRBJ2-1; CDR3nt: TGTGCCTGGAGTGGCAGCGGGAGAGGTACGGCTGAGCAGTTCTTC; CDR3aa: CAWSGSGRGTAEQFF
d_gene: NA; abundance: NA; v_gene: TRBV6-1; j_gene: TRBJ2-3; CDR3nt: TGTGCCAGCAGTGCTAACAGGGATACGCAGTATTTT; CDR3aa: CASSANRDTQYF
d_gene: NA; abundance: NA; v_gene: TRBV5-1; j_gene: TRBJ2-5; CDR3nt: TGCGCCAGCAGCGCCGATGCTAGCGCCCAAGAGACCCAGTACTTC; CDR3aa: CASSADASAQETQYF
d_gene: NA; abundance: NA; v_gene: TRBV30; j_gene: TRBJ2-7; CDR3nt: TGTGCCTGGAGCCCAGTGCAGGCAGGGGGGCGCGAGCAGTACTTC; CDR3aa: CAWSPVQAGGREQYF
d_gene: NA; abundance: NA; v_gene: TRBV6-5; j_gene: TRBJ1-1; CDR3nt: TGTGCCAGCACCAACGCAGGGAACACTGAAGCTTTCTTT; CDR3aa: CASTNAGNTEAFF
d_gene: TRBD1; abundance: once; v_gene: TRBV5-1; j_gene: TRBJ2-5; CDR3nt: TGCGCCAGCAGCTTGGGAGGGACAGGGACCCAAGAGACCCAGTACTTC; CDR3aa: CASSLGGTGTQETQYF
d_gene: NA; abundance: NA; v_gene: TRBV7-2; j_gene: TRBJ1-5; CDR3nt: TGTGCCAGCAGCGCCATAGCCGGGTTTCAGCCCCAGCATTTT; CDR3aa: CASSAIAGFQPQHF
d_gene: TRBD2; abundance: NA; v_gene: TRBV11-3; j_gene: TRBJ2-2; CDR3nt: TGTGCCAGCAGCTCCGGACTAGCGGGCACCGGGGAGCTGTTTTTT; CDR3aa: CASSSGLAGTGELFF
d_gene: NA; abundance: NA; v_gene: TRBV28; j_gene: TRBJ1-5; CDR3nt: TGTGCCAGCAGTTTTGGGGCAGGGAGGCAGCCCCAGCATTTT; CDR3aa: CASSFGAGRQPQHF
d_gene: NA; abundance: NA; v_gene: TRBV15; j_gene: TRBJ2-4; CDR3nt: TGTGCCACCAGCACTATAGACAGCCGTGGCATTCAGTACTTC; CDR3aa: CATSTIDSRGIQYF
d_gene: TRBD1; abundance: NA; v_gene: TRBV4-2; j_gene: TRBJ2-1; CDR3nt: TGTGCCAGCAGCCAAGAATGGGACAGCTACAATGAGCAGTTCTTC; CDR3aa: CASSQEWDSYNEQFF
d_gene: TRBD1; abundance: NA; v_gene: TRBV29-1; j_gene: TRBJ2-7; CDR3nt: TGCAGCGTCCGACAGGGGGTGTCCGAGCAGTACTTC; CDR3aa: CSVRQGVSEQYF
d_gene: NA; abundance: NA; v_gene: TRBV7-9; j_gene: TRBJ1-3; CDR3nt: TGTGCCAGCAGCTTAGGTCAGGGGTATGGAAACACCATATATTTT; CDR3aa: CASSLGQGYGNTIYF
d_gene: NA; abundance: NA; v_gene: TRBV2; j_gene: TRBJ2-1; CDR3nt: TGTGCCAGCAGCACCCACAGAGAGCAGTTCTTC; CDR3aa: CASSTHREQFF
d_gene: NA; abundance: NA; v_gene: TRBV7-9; j_gene: TRBJ1-1; CDR3nt: TGTGCCAGCAGCTTAGGCCAGGGGATGGACACTGAAGCTTTCTTT; CDR3aa: CASSLGQGMDTEAFF
d_gene: NA; abundance: NA; v_gene: TRBV6-5; j_gene: TRBJ2-1; CDR3nt: TGTGCCAGCAGTTACCCGACCGGGAATGAGCAGTTCTTC; CDR3aa: CASSYPTGNEQFF
d_gene: TRBD1; abundance: NA; v_gene: TRBV6-5; j_gene: TRBJ2-5; CDR3nt: TGTGCCAGCAAGGGGACAGAAGAGACCCAGTACTTC; CDR3aa: CASKGTEETQYF
d_gene: TRBD2; abundance: NA; v_gene: TRBV4-2; j_gene: TRBJ2-3; CDR3nt: TGTGCCAGCAGCCAAGATGTCGCGGGGGACACAGATACGCAGTATTTT; CDR3aa: CASSQDVAGDTDTQYF
d_gene: TRBD2; abundance: few; v_gene: TRBV7-9; j_gene: TRBJ2-5; CDR3nt: TGTGCCAGCAGCTTGTCACTTCGGGAGGGGTCAGAGACCCAGTACTTC; CDR3aa: CASSLSLREGSETQYF
d_gene: NA; abundance: once; v_gene: TRBV5-4; j_gene: TRBJ2-5; CDR3nt: TGTGCCAGCAGCTTGGGACAGGGATTACTCCGGGACTACCAAGAGACCCAGTACTTC; CDR3aa: CASSLGQGLLRDYQETQYF
d_gene: TRBD2; abundance: NA; v_gene: TRBV5-4; j_gene: TRBJ2-1; CDR3nt: TGTGCCAGCAGCTTGGGTAGCGGGAGTGGAGGTAATGAGCAGTTCTTC; CDR3aa: CASSLGSGSGGNEQFF
d_gene: TRBD1; abundance: NA; v_gene: TRBV6-5; j_gene: TRBJ1-2; CDR3nt: TGTGCCAGCAGCCTCGGACAGGGGGTCGCCTATGGCTACACCTTC; CDR3aa: CASSLGQGVAYGYTF
d_gene: TRBD1; abundance: NA; v_gene: TRBV11-1; j_gene: TRBJ2-7; CDR3nt: TGTGCCAGCAGCTTCTTACAGGGGTCCCACGAGCAGTACTTC; CDR3aa: CASSFLQGSHEQYF
d_gene: NA; abundance: NA; v_gene: TRBV6-6; j_gene: TRBJ1-2; CDR3nt: TGTGCCAGCAGTTACAAGGGGCAGGCTAACTATGGCTACACCTTC; CDR3aa: CASSYKGQANYGYTF
d_gene: TRBD2; abundance: NA; v_gene: TRBV5-6; j_gene: TRBJ2-1; CDR3nt: TGTGCCAGCAGCTTAAATAGCGGGACCTACTCCTACAATGAGCAGTTCTTC; CDR3aa: CASSLNSGTYSYNEQFF
d_gene: NA; abundance: NA; v_gene: TRBV25-1; j_gene: TRBJ1-2; CDR3nt: TGTGCCAGCATCCGAGCGGTGACAGGCGGCTCCTTCGACTATGGCTACACCTTC; CDR3aa: CASIRAVTGGSFDYGYTF
d_gene: NA; abundance: medium-sized; v_gene: TRBV6-1; j_gene: TRBJ2-7; CDR3nt: TGTGCCAGCACCTCAGGGATCTACGAGCAGTACTTC; CDR3aa: CASTSGIYEQYF
d_gene: TRBD2; abundance: NA; v_gene: TRBV5-4; j_gene: TRBJ2-1; CDR3nt: TGTGCCAGCAGCCCCGGGACTACCTACAATGAGCAGTTCTTC; CDR3aa: CASSPGTTYNEQFF
d_gene: NA; abundance: NA; v_gene: TRBV5-1; j_gene: TRBJ2-7; CDR3nt: TGCGCCAGCAGATCGGGTGACGCCTCCTACGAGCAGTACTTC; CDR3aa: CASRSGDASYEQYF
d_gene: NA; abundance: NA; v_gene: TRBV7-9; j_gene: TRBJ1-1; CDR3nt: TGTGCCAGCAGCTTAGCGGCAGGAAACACTGAAGCTTTCTTT; CDR3aa: CASSLAAGNTEAFF
d_gene: NA; abundance: NA; v_gene: TRBV25-1; j_gene: TRBJ2-7; CDR3nt: TGTGCCCCCGAAACCCCCGAAGAGGAGCAGTACTTC; CDR3aa: CAPETPEEEQYF
d_gene: TRBD1; abundance: NA; v_gene: TRBV9; j_gene: TRBJ1-3; CDR3nt: TGTGCCAGCAGCGTAGGACCGGGACAGGGTACCAACACCATATATTTT; CDR3aa: CASSVGPGQGTNTIYF
d_gene: TRBD2; abundance: NA; v_gene: TRBV7-2; j_gene: TRBJ2-7; CDR3nt: TGTGCCAGCAGCTTAGTGAATCCGGGACTAGCGCTTTCCTACGAGCAGTACTTC; CDR3aa: CASSLVNPGLALSYEQYF
d_gene: NA; abundance: NA; v_gene: TRBV7-2; j_gene: TRBJ2-5; CDR3nt: TGTGCCAGCAGCTTAGCGACTATCGGGGAGACCCAGTACTTC; CDR3aa: CASSLATIGETQYF
d_gene: TRBD2; abundance: NA; v_gene: TRBV5-1; j_gene: TRBJ2-7; CDR3nt: TGCGCCAGCAGAAGGGCGGGAGAATCCGAGCAGTACTTC; CDR3aa: CASRRAGESEQYF
d_gene: TRBD1; abundance: NA; v_gene: TRBV6-5; j_gene: TRBJ1-6; CDR3nt: TGTGCCAGCAGTTGGGGACCGGGACAGTCAGCACCCCTCCACTTT; CDR3aa: CASSWGPGQSAPLHF
d_gene: TRBD2; abundance: NA; v_gene: TRBV5-8; j_gene: TRBJ2-5; CDR3nt: TGTGCCAGCAGTCAACAGGACTTTGCGCTAGCGGGGTTACAAGAGACCCAGTACTTC; CDR3aa: CASSQQDFALAGLQETQYF
d_gene: NA; abundance: NA; v_gene: TRBV4-3; j_gene: TRBJ1-5; CDR3nt: TGCGCCAGCAGCCCGTTCTACAATCAGCCCCAGCATTTT; CDR3aa: CASSPFYNQPQHF
d_gene: NA; abundance: NA; v_gene: TRBV4-2; j_gene: TRBJ2-1; CDR3nt: TGTGCCAGCAGCCAAGGACGAGTAGGAGACTACAATGAGCAGTTCTTC; CDR3aa: CASSQGRVGDYNEQFF